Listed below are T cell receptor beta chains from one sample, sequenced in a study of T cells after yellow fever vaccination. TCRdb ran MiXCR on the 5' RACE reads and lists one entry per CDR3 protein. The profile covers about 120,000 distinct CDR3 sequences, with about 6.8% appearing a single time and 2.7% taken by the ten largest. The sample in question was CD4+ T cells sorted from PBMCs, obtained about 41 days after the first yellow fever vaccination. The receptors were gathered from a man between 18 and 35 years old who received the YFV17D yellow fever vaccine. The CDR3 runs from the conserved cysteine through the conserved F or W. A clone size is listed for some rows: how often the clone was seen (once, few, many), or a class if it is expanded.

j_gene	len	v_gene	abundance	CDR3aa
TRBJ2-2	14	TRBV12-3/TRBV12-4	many	CASLRSTYTGELFF
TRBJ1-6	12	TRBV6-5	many	CASSYPGSPLHF
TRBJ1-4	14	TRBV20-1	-	CSARNAREGEKLFF
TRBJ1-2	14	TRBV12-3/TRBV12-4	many	CASSLGGRVYGYTF
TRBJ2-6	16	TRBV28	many	CASSFPAGTGANVLTF
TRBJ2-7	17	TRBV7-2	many	CASSSLPPGTATYEQYF
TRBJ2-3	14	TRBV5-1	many	CASSLDGGADTQYF
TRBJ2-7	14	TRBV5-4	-	CASSLASGQYEQYF
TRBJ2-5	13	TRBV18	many	CASSPDRAETQYF
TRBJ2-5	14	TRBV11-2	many	CASSPVGGRETQYF
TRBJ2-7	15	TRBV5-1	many	CASSLVTGGNNEQYF
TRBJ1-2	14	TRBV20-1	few	CSASSQGGLGGYTF
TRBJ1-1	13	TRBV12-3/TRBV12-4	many	CASRLPPGPEAFF
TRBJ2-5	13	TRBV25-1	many	CASSVAARETQYF
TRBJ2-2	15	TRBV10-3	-	CAISEAKHGAGELFF
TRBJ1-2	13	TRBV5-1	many	CASSLEQNYGYTF
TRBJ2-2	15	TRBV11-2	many	CASSPGQGNIGELFF
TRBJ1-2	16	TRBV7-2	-	CASTRKTGTGVYGYTF
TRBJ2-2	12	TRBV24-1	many	CATSDLNGELFF
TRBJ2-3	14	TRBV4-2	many	CASRRGLVTDTQYF
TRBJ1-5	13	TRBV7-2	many	CASSVRGDQPQHF
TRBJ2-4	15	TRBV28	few	CASTLGGIAKNIQYF
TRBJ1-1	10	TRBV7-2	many	CASSSDGAFF
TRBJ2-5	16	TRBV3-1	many	CASSLGASGAQETQYF
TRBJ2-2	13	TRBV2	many	CASRGTGFGELFF